The T cell receptor beta chain described here comes from a study of blood T cells in healthy people across ages. Combining a sample-barcoded 5' primer with a J-beta primer mix, a second PCR ran for roughly 7 to 12 cycles. Unique molecular identifiers of 12 random nucleotides labeled each cDNA. TCRdb re-called the 5' RACE reads with MiXCR, one entry per CDR3 protein. In the table there are about 1.8 million distinct CDR3 sequences, approximately 50% of which are singletons. This clonotype was counted only a few times. This clonotype was obtained from a woman between 40 and 50 years old in good health. The sequenced sample consisted of blood.

The chain's CDR3 is CSAWDRVRNGYEQYF. The DNA for the CDR3 is TGCAGTGCATGGGACAGGGTAAGAAATGGCTACGAGCAGTACTTC. The J gene is TRBJ2-7, the V gene TRBV20-1, with TRBD1 matching over 9 bases. The trim removed 6 bases at V and 3 bases at J, leaving 12 bases unmatched. Germline V lookup: CDR1 DFQATT, CDR2 SNEGSKA (reference sequence). CDR3 length: 15 amino acids.